The clone carrying this TCR beta chain has a count of ten or more. CDR1 MDHEN and CDR2 SYDVKM come from the germline V gene. Trimming stripped 5 bases from V and 0 bases from J, with 16 bases between. The length of the CDR3 is 16 residues. The entry originates in a study of T cells in Graves' hyperthyroidism and ophthalmopathy. There were TCR beta CDR3 regions amplified from RNA transcripts. HTBI primers drove first-round RT-PCR of the TCR CDR3. One entry per CDR3 protein results from TCRdb running MiXCR on the multiplex PCR reads. The table has approximately 690,000 distinct CDR3 sequences, more than 20% seen once.

The rearrangement joins TRBV28 to TRBJ1-1; tentative D call: TRBD1 (6 bases). This sequence originates from a man aged 25 to 40 with Graves' ophthalmopathy. Source material: blood. CDR3: CASSPPEGGMNTEAFF. The CDR3 DNA sequence: TGTGCCAGCAGTCCTCCCGAGGGGGGCATGAACACTGAAGCTTTCTTT.